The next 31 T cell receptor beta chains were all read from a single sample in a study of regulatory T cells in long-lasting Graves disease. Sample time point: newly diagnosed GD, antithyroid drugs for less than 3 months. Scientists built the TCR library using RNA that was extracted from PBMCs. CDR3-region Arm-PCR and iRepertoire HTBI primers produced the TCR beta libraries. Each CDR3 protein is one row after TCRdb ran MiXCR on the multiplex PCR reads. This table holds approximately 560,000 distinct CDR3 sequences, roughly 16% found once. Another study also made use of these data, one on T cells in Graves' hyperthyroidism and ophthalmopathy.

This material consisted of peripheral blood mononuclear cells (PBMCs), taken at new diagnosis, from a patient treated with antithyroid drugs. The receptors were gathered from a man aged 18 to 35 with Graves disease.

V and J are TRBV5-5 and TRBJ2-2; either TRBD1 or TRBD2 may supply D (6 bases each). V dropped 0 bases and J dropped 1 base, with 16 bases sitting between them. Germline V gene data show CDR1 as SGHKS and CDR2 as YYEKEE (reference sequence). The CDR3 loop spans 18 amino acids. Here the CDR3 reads CASSLAEGHLMNTGELFF. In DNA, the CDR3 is TGTGCCAGCAGCTTGGCGGAGGGACACCTAATGAACACCGGGGAGCTGTTTTTT.

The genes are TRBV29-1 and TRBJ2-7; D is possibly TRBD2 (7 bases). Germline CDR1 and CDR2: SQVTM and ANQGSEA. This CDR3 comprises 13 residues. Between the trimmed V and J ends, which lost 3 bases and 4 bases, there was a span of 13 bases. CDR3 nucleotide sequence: TGCAGCGTTGATGGAGGGGGAGGGTACGAGCAGTACTTC. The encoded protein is CSVDGGGGYEQYF.

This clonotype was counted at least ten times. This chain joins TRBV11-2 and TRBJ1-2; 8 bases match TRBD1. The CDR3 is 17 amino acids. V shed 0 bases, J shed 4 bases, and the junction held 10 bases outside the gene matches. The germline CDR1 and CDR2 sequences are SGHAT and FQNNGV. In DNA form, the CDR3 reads TGTGCCAGCAGCTTAGATCTAGTTGGACAGGGTGGCTATGGCTACACCTTC. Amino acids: CASSLDLVGQGGYGYTF.

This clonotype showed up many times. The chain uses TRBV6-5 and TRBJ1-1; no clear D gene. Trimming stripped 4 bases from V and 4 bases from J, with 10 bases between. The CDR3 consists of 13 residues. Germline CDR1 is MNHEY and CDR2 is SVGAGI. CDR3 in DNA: TGTGCCAGCAGTTCACTCCCTTTCACTGAAGCTTTCTTT. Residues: CASSSLPFTEAFF.

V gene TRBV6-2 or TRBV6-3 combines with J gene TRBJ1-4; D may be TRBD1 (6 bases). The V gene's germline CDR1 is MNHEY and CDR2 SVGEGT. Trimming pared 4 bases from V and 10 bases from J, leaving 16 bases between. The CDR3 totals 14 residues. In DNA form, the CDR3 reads TGTGCCAGCAGTTTATCTGGGGGCGCAGGAAAACTGTTTTTT. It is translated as CASSLSGGAGKLFF.

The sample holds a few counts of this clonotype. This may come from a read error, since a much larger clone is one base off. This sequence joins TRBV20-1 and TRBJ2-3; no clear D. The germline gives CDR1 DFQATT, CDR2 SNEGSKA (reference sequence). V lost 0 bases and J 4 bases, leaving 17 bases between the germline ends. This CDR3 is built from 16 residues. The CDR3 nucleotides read TGCAGTGCTAGAGATCCATTTTTAGGGCACGCAGATACGCAGTATTTT. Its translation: CSARDPFLGHADTQYF.

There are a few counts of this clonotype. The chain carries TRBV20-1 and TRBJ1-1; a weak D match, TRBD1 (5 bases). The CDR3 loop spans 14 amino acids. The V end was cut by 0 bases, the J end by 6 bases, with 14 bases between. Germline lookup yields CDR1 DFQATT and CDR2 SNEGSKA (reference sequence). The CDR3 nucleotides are TGCAGTGCTAGAGATTCGGGCAGGGCACCTGAAGCTTTCTTT. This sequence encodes CSARDSGRAPEAFF.

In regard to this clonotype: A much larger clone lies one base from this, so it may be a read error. The CDR3 spells CAISPNTGTGYTF. CDR3 DNA: TGTGCCATCAGTCCAAACACAGGAACTGGCTACACCTTC. The rearrangement joins TRBV10-3 to TRBJ1-2; the D gene is possibly TRBD1 (5 bases). Germline values: CDR1 ENHRY, CDR2 SYGVKD. This CDR3 is built from 13 residues. V lost 5 bases, J lost 7 bases, and 14 bases lay in between.

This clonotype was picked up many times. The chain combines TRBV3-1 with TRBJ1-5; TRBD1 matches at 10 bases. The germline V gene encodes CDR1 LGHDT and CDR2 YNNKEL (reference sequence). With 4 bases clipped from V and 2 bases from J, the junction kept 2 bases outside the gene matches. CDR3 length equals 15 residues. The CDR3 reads CASSPGQGGNQPQHF. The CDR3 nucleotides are TGTGCCAGCAGCCCAGGACAGGGGGGCAATCAGCCCCAGCATTTT.

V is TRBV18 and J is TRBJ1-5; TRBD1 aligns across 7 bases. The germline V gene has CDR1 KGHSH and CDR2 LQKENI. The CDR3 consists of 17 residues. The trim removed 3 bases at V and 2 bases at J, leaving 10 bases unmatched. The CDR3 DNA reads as TGTGCCAGCTCACCCAACCGACAGGGTTGGGGCAATCAGCCCCAGCATTTT. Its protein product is CASSPNRQGWGNQPQHF. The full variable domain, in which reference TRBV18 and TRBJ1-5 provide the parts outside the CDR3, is NAGVMQNPRHLVRRRGQEARLRCSPMKGHSHVYWYRQLPEEGLKFMVYLQKENIIDESGMPKERFSAEFPKEGPSILRIQQVVRGDSAAYFCASSPNRQGWGNQPQHFGDGTRLSIL.

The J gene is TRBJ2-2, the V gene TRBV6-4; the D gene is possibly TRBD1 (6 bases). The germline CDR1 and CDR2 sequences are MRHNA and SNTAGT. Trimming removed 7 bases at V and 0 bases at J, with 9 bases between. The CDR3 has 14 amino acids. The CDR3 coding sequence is TGTGCCAGCATGGGACAAACGAACACCGGGGAGCTGTTTTTT. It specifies CASMGQTNTGELFF.

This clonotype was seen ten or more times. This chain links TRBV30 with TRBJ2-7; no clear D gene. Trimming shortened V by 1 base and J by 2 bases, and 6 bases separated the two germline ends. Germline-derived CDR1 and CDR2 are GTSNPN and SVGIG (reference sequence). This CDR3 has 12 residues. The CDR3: CAWSGLTYEQYF. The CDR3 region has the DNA TGTGCCTGGAGTGGGCTTACCTACGAGCAGTACTTC.

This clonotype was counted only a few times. CDR3 region: CASSESGLAGGGEQYF. Here the CDR3 DNA reads TGCGCCAGCAGTGAGTCCGGACTAGCGGGAGGGGGCGAGCAGTACTTC. The chain recombines TRBV10-2 with TRBJ2-7; 15 nucleotides agree with TRBD2. Trimming at V came to 0 bases and at J to 6 bases, leaving 3 bases not matched to a gene. The CDR3 is made up of 16 amino acids. The germline CDR1 and CDR2 sequences are WSHSY and SAAADI.

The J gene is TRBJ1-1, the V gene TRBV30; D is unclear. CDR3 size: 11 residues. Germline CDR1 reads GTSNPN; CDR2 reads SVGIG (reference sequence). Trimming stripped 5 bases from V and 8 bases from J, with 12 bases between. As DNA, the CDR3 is TGTGCCTGGTCCGACCAAGCGGAAGCTTTCTTT. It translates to CAWSDQAEAFF.

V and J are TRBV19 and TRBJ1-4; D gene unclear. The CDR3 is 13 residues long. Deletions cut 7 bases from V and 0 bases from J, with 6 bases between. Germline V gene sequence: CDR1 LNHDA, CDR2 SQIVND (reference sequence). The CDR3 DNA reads TGTGCCAGTACCACCTCAACTAATGAAAAACTGTTTTTT. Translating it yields CASTTSTNEKLFF.

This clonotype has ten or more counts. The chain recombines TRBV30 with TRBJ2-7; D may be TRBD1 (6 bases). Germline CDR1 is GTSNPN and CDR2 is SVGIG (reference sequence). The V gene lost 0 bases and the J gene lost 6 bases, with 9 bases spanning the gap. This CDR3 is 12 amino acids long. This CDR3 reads CAWSVTGTEQYF. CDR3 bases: TGTGCCTGGAGTGTCACAGGGACCGAGCAGTACTTC. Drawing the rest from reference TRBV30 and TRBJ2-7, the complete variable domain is SQTIHQWPATLVQPVGSPLSLECTVEGTSNPNLYWYRQAAGRGLQLLFYSVGIGQISSEVPQNLSASRPQDRQFILSSKKLLLSDSGFYLCAWSVTGTEQYFGPGTRLTVT.

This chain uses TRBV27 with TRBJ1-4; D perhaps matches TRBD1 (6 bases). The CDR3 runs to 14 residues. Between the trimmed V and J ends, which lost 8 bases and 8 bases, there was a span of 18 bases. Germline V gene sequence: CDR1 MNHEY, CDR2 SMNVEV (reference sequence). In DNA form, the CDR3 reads TGTGCCAGCGGGAGCTTGGGGGGCCGGGAAAAACTGTTTTTT. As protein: CASGSLGGREKLFF.

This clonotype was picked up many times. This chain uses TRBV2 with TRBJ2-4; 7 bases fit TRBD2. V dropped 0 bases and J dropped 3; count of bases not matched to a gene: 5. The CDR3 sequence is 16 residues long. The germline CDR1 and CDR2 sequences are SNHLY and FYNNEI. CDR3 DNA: TGTGCCAGCAGTGAAGCGCACGGCGGGGGCAAAAACATTCAGTACTTC. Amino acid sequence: CASSEAHGGGKNIQYF.

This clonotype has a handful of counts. The CDR3 loop is CASSDLGTRYNEQFF. The CDR3 DNA follows: TGTGCCAGCAGTGACCTCGGGACCCGGTACAATGAGCAGTTCTTC. The chain joins TRBV6-1 to TRBJ2-1; the D gene could be TRBD1 or TRBD2 (5 bases each). The V gene's germline CDR1 is MNHNS and CDR2 SASEGT. The CDR3 loop spans 15 amino acids. Trimming left V 3 bases short and J 4 bases short, with 13 bases between.

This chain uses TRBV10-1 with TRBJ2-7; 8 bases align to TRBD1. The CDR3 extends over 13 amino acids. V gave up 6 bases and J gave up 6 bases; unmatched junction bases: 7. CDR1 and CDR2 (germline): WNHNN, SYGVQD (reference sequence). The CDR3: CASSRTGNPEQYF. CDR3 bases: TGCGCCAGCAGCCGGACAGGGAATCCCGAGCAGTACTTC.

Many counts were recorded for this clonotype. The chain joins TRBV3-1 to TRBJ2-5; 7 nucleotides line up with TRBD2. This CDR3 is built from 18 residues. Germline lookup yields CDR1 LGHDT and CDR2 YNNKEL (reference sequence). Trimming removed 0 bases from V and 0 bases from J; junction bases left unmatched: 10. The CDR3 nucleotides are TGTGCCAGCAGCCAAGAAGAACTGGGGCGGGAGAACCAAGAGACCCAGTACTTC. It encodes CASSQEELGRENQETQYF.

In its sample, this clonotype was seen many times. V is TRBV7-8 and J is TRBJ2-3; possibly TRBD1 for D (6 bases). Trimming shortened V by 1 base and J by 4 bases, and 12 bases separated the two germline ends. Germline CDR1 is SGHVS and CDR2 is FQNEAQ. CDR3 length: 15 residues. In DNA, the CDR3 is TGTGCCAGCAGCTTAGAATTCAGGGGCGCAGATACGCAGTATTTT. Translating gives CASSLEFRGADTQYF.

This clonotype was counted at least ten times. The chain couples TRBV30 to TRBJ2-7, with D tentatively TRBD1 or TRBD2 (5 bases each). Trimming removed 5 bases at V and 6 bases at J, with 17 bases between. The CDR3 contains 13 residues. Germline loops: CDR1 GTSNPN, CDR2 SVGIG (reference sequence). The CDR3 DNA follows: TGTGCCTGGGTCGGACTCCCCGGGGCCGAGCAGTACTTC. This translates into CAWVGLPGAEQYF.

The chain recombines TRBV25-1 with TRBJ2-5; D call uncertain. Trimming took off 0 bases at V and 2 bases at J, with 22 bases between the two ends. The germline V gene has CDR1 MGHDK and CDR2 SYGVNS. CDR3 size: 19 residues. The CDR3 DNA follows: TGTGCCAGCAGTGAATATGGCGACTGGGGAACCGACAAACAAGAGACCCAGTACTTC. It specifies CASSEYGDWGTDKQETQYF. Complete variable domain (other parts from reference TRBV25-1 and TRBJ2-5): EADIYQTPRYLVIGTGKKITLECSQTMGHDKMYWYQQDPGMELHLIHYSYGVNSTEKGDLSSESTVSRIRTEHFPLTLESARPSHTSQYLCASSEYGDWGTDKQETQYFGPGTRLLVL.

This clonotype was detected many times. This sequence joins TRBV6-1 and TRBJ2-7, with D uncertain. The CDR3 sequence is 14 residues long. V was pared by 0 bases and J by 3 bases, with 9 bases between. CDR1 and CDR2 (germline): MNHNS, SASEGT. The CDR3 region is CASSEARSYYEQYF. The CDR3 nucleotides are TGTGCCAGCAGTGAAGCGCGCAGTTACTACGAGCAGTACTTC.

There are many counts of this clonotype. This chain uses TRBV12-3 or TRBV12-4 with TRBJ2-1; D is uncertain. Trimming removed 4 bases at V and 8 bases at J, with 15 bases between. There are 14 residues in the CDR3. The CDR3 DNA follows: TGTGCCAGCAGTTCCCTACCCGAGTCGGATGAGCAGTTCTTC. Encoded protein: CASSSLPESDEQFF.

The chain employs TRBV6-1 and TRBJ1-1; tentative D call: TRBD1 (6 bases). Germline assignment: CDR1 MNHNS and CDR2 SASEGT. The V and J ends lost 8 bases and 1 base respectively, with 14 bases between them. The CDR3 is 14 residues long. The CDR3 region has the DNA TGTGCCAGCCAACTCGACAGGAAGAACACTGAAGCTTTCTTT. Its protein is CASQLDRKNTEAFF.

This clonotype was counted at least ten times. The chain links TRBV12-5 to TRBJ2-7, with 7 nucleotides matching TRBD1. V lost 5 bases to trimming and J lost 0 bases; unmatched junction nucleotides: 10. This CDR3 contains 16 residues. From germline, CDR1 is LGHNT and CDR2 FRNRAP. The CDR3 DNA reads TGTGCTAGTGGTCTAGGGACAGTGGGATTCTCCTACGAGCAGTACTTC. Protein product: CASGLGTVGFSYEQYF.

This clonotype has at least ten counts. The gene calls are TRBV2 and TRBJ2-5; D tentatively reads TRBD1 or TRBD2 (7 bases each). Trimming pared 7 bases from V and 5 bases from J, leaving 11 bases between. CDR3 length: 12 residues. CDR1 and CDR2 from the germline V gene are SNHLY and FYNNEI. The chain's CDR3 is CASTQGGETQYF. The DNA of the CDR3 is TGTGCCAGCACCCAGGGGGGGGAGACCCAGTACTTC.

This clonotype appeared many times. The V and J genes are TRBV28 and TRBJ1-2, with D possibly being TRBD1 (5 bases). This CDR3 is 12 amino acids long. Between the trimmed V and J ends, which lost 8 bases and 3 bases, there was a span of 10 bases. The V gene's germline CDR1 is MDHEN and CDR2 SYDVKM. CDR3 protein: CASRGGDYGYTF. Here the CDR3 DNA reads TGTGCCAGCCGCGGGGGGGACTATGGCTACACCTTC.

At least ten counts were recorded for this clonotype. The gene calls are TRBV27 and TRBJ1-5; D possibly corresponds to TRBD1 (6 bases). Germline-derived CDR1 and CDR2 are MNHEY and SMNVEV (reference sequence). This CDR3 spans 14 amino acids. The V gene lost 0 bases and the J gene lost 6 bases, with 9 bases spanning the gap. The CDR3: CASSLSSGVQPQHF. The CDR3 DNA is TGTGCCAGCAGTTTATCCTCAGGGGTTCAGCCCCAGCATTTT.